This is a list of T cell receptor beta chains from one sample in a study of cytomegalovirus exposure and HLA in healthy donors. Sequenced by immunoSEQ multiplex PCR; TCRdb stores in-frame clones only, minus some. The table includes about 110,000 clones, around four fifths detected once. The source material was PBMCs. These receptors came from a man aged 25-45 years in good health and CMV-seronegative. Each CDR3 is given with its conserved first and last residue. The order of the fields is clone size, D gene, J gene, V gene, CDR3 length, CDR3 protein. A D gene is named only where the DNA matches it firmly. Expanded clones get a size class; other rows say once, few or many, or leave the size out.

NA	TRBD1	TRBJ1-5	TRBV19	15	CASSGTGRGNQPQHF
NA	TRBD2	TRBJ2-2	TRBV7-3	16	CASSPRLATNTGELFF
NA	TRBD1	TRBJ2-2	TRBV5-1	18	CASSSGTGGFSNTGELFF
NA	TRBD1	TRBJ2-5	TRBV5-5	14	CASSAGTGWETQYF
NA	NA	TRBJ1-2	TRBV28	12	CASTPRSYGYTF
NA	TRBD2	TRBJ2-7	TRBV27	20	CASSSRDREGLAGGVGEQYF
NA	NA	TRBJ1-4	TRBV28	10	CASLDEKLFF
NA	NA	TRBJ1-6	TRBV5-1	15	CASSLGARVDSPLHF
NA	TRBD2	TRBJ2-3	TRBV7-8	17	CASSQSPRGGGTDTQYF
NA	NA	TRBJ1-1	TRBV6-5	14	CASSYSRGPTEAFF
few	TRBD2	TRBJ2-5	TRBV5-4	14	CASSPGLAQETQYF
few	NA	TRBJ1-2	TRBV6-6	14	CASSYSQGNYGYTF
NA	TRBD1	TRBJ1-5	TRBV5-1	14	CASSFGQGNQPQHF
NA	TRBD2	TRBJ2-3	TRBV19	15	CASSSQAGVTDTQYF
NA	NA	TRBJ1-2	TRBV12-1	13	CASSFAQVNGYTF
NA	TRBD1	TRBJ1-4	TRBV18	15	CASSPDRVDNEKLFF
NA	TRBD1	TRBJ1-4	TRBV19	16	CASSPSPGTGLNAVFF
NA	NA	TRBJ1-1	TRBV10-3	13	CAIRQGPNTEAFF
few	TRBD1	TRBJ1-4	TRBV30	15	CAWSVYRGGQEKLFF
NA	NA	TRBJ1-5	TRBV18	14	CASSPTDSNQPQHF
NA	TRBD1	TRBJ1-4	TRBV5-1	15	CASSPTGGSNEKLFF
NA	TRBD1	TRBJ2-3	TRBV6-1	14	CATRRDRGTDTQYF
NA	TRBD1	TRBJ1-4	TRBV28	15	CASSSAGTGFEKLFF
NA	TRBD1	TRBJ2-3	TRBV5-8	14	CASASHRGTDTQYF
NA	NA	TRBJ1-5	TRBV6-1	13	CASHREGDQPQHF
NA	TRBD2	TRBJ2-5	TRBV23-1	15	CARLGTSGGQETQYF
once	NA	TRBJ1-5	TRBV9	13	CASSAGTYQPQHF
few	NA	TRBJ1-5	TRBV6-6	14	CASSYGQGNQPRHF
NA	NA	TRBJ2-5	TRBV29-1	13	CSVDLGAKETQYF
NA	NA	TRBJ1-5	TRBV27	13	CASSLAVNQPQHF
many	TRBD1	TRBJ2-5	TRBV20-1	11	CSADRDETQYF
NA	TRBD1	TRBJ1-3	TRBV29-1	15	CSVTGQANSGNTIYF
NA	TRBD1	TRBJ2-5	TRBV11-2	11	CASSGQGPSYF
NA	TRBD2	TRBJ2-1	TRBV29-1	13	CSVGSGRGREQFF
NA	NA	TRBJ2-7	TRBV9	14	CASSVDRGNYEQYF
NA	NA	TRBJ1-5	TRBV5-1	15	CASSLGGGRDQPQHF
NA	TRBD2	TRBJ2-7	TRBV20-1	11	CSGSGTYEQYF
NA	NA	TRBJ2-2	TRBV10-2	13	CASTDRDTGELFF
few	NA	TRBJ1-1	TRBV27	12	CASSDRTAEAFF
NA	NA	TRBJ2-2	TRBV29-1	14	CSVERGRVGGELFF
few	TRBD2	TRBJ2-3	TRBV9	16	CASSAKLAASTDTQYF
NA	NA	TRBJ1-5	TRBV4-1	16	CASSYATQFSNQPQHF
once	NA	TRBJ1-4	TRBV9	13	CASSGISSEKLFF
few	NA	TRBJ1-2	TRBV7-8	15	CASSPAGGLSYGYTF
NA	NA	TRBJ2-2	TRBV5-6	16	CASTLSGGTNTGELFF
NA	NA	TRBJ1-6	TRBV4-2	18	CASSQEFPTAGVVSPLHF